The 15 T cell receptor beta chains below were found in one sample sequenced in a study of immune heterogeneity within non-small cell lung tumors (dated by TCRdb to between 2017 and 2018). The instrument given in TCRdb is HiSeq X Ten. The TCR beta CDR3 region was amplified with a multiplex PCR system whose first round of roughly 11 cycles used 32 V-gene forward primers and 13 J-gene reverse primers. The public reads were run again by TCRdb, first through fastp at Q25 and then through MiXCR, and only productive beta chains were kept. Rows are unified per CDR3 protein, each entry keeping the most common DNA and genes. The table for this sample lists 10,000 to 15,000 distinct CDR3 sequences; approximately 20% of them were counted only once. Around 4.6% of the sample rests with the top ten. Genomic DNA extracted from bulk tumor tissue served as TCR template, with about 620 ng gDNA amplified per sample. Multiple biopsies per primary tumor were taken during surgery, spaced as far apart as possible within the tumor mass. Patients in the study cohort, which was described as untreated, were newly diagnosed NSCLC cases going through curative surgery.

Sequencing was carried out using lung tumor tissue. The receptors stem from a man between 60 and 75 years old with non-small cell lung cancer.

The chain joins TRBV19 to TRBJ2-2, with a possible D match to TRBD2 (5 bases). Trimming took 2 bases from V and 0 from J, leaving 7 bases between them. This CDR3 contains 15 residues. Germline values: CDR1 LNHDA, CDR2 SQIVND (reference sequence). CDR3 amino acids: CASSIRGSNTGELFF. The CDR3 DNA is TGTGCCAGTAGTATAAGAGGGTCGAACACCGGGGAGCTGTTTTTT.

This clonotype occurred a few times. The CDR3, as DNA: TGTGCCAGCAGAGCTCGACAGGGGACCGGCACAGATACGCAGTATTTT. Amino acids: CASRARQGTGTDTQYF. The J gene is TRBJ2-3, the V gene TRBV6-1; 8 positions match TRBD1. Germline values: CDR1 MNHNS, CDR2 SASEGT. CDR3 length: 16 residues. Unmatched junction bases numbered 9, after V lost 6 bases and J lost 1 base.

This clonotype turned up a few times. CDR3 loop: CAMSLAATNNEQFF. CDR3 sequence (DNA): TGTGCCATGAGTCTAGCCGCAACTAACAATGAGCAGTTCTTC. The V and J genes are TRBV10-3 and TRBJ2-1; tentative D call: TRBD2 (5 bases). CDR1 is ENHRY and CDR2 is SYGVKD in the germline V gene. This CDR3 region has 14 residues. The V end was cut by 9 bases, the J end by 5 bases, with 17 bases between.

Judged by abundance, this clonotype is large. The chain has TRBV12-5 and TRBJ1-5, with 8 bases aligning to TRBD1. V shed 6 bases and J 2 bases; nucleotides not matched to a gene: 12. CDR1 is LGHNT and CDR2 is FRNRAP in the germline V gene. The CDR3 runs to 17 residues. The CDR3 protein is CASGPPGQVKGNQPQHF. CDR3 DNA sequence: TGTGCTAGTGGCCCCCCGGGACAGGTCAAGGGCAATCAGCCCCAGCATTTT.

In this sample, this clonotype turned up a few times. For the CDR3, the DNA is TGTGCCAGCAGCTTTACGAACACCGGGGAGCTGTTTTTT. Protein product: CASSFTNTGELFF. The V and J genes are TRBV11-1 and TRBJ2-2; D remains unclear. Germline lookup yields CDR1 SGHAT and CDR2 FQDESV (reference sequence). V shed 3 bases and J shed 0 bases, with 2 bases lying between them. This CDR3 comprises 13 residues.

This clonotype appeared a few times. The V and J genes are TRBV11-2 and TRBJ2-5; no definite D call. The V and J ends lost 5 bases and 0 bases respectively, with 1 base between them. This CDR3 has 11 residues. Germline loops: CDR1 SGHAT, CDR2 FQNNGV. CDR3 protein: CASSNQETQYF. CDR3 DNA sequence: TGTGCCAGCAGCAACCAAGAGACCCAGTACTTC.

This chain connects TRBV29-1 to TRBJ2-2; 8 nucleotides line up with TRBD1. CDR3 length equals 14 residues. The V segment lost 6 bases and the J segment 3 bases; nucleotides outside the gene matches: 6. The germline gives CDR1 SQVTM, CDR2 ANQGSEA. This CDR3 reads CSVAPTGDTGELFF. For the CDR3, the DNA is TGCAGCGTGGCCCCGACAGGGGACACCGGGGAGCTGTTTTTT.

This clonotype rates as medium-sized (0.01 to 0.1%). The chain links TRBV12-3 or TRBV12-4 to TRBJ2-7; TRBD1 is a possible D gene (5 bases). With 5 bases removed from V and 6 bases from J, the gap between germline ends came to 17 bases. This CDR3 contains 14 residues. CDR3 amino acids: CASSVQGLGLEQYF. CDR3 coding DNA: TGTGCCAGCAGTGTCCAGGGCCTGGGTCTCGAGCAGTACTTC.

This clonotype was seen a handful of times. CDR3 loop: CASSLGVAKNEQFF. The CDR3 nucleotides are TGTGCCAGCAGCTTGGGCGTAGCGAAGAATGAGCAGTTCTTC. The rearrangement joins TRBV5-4 to TRBJ2-1, with D tentatively TRBD2 (5 bases). With 0 bases removed from V and 7 bases from J, the gap between germline ends came to 11 bases. The CDR3 runs to 14 residues. From germline, CDR1 is SGHNT and CDR2 YYREEE (reference sequence).

This clonotype was counted only a few times. This chain joins TRBV20-1 and TRBJ2-7; a possible D gene is TRBD2 (6 bases). Trimming stripped 6 bases from V and 6 bases from J, with 21 bases between. Germline V gene data show CDR1 as DFQATT and CDR2 as SNEGSKA (reference sequence). The CDR3 length is 14 residues. The CDR3 reads CSAPNTGVGSEQYF. Here the CDR3 DNA reads TGCAGTGCCCCAAACACGGGGGTTGGGTCCGAGCAGTACTTC.

The chain carries TRBV10-1 and TRBJ2-1; D is unclear. This CDR3 is 13 amino acids long. CDR1 and CDR2 (germline): WNHNN, SYGVQD (reference sequence). V lost 0 bases, J lost 12 bases, and 12 bases lay in between. The CDR3 DNA reads as TGCGCCAGCAGTGAGTCGTCGAGTTTTTTGCAGTTCTTC. Encoded protein: CASSESSSFLQFF.

Within the sample, this clonotype is large. J is TRBJ2-7 and V is TRBV19, with D perhaps matching TRBD2 (5 bases). V was pared by 5 bases and J by 3 bases, with 14 bases between. This CDR3 spans 14 amino acids. In germline, CDR1 is LNHDA, CDR2 SQIVND (reference sequence). This CDR3 is CASSFGLFSYEQYF. In nucleotides, the CDR3 is TGTGCCAGTAGTTTTGGACTCTTTAGCTACGAGCAGTACTTC.

As regards this clonotype: A much larger clonotype is one base distant, so this may be a read error. The rearrangement links TRBV27 to TRBJ2-2; unclear D gene. Trimming removed 5 bases from V and 6 bases from J, with 7 bases in between. This CDR3 comprises 12 residues. Germline values: CDR1 MNHEY, CDR2 SMNVEV (reference sequence). The CDR3 nucleotides are TGTGCCAGCAGTCGGCCCGCCGGGGAGCTGTTTTTT. Translation: CASSRPAGELFF.

By sample share, this clonotype is medium-sized. The CDR3 DNA follows: TGTGCCAGCAGTCTCGAACAGGGGGCTTCCTACGAGCAGTACTTC. Amino acid sequence: CASSLEQGASYEQYF. The V call is TRBV6-1, the J call TRBJ2-7; 9 bases line up with TRBD1. Germline V CDR1 and CDR2: MNHNS, SASEGT. After removal of 5 bases from V and 1 base from J, the junction contained 6 bases not matched to a gene. This CDR3 spans 15 amino acids.

In this sample, this clonotype turned up once. The genes are TRBV29-1 and TRBJ2-1, with D possibly TRBD2 on 7 matching bases. Germline V CDR1 and CDR2: SQVTM, ANQGSEA. Trimming left V 7 bases short and J 8 bases short, with 15 bases between. The CDR3 spans 12 residues. As DNA, the CDR3 is TGCAGCGCCAGGGGCGGGAGCTATGAGCAGTTCTTC. Its translation is CSARGGSYEQFF.